A single sample is the source of the 19 T cell receptor beta chains below, sequenced in a study of Graves' ophthalmopathy and Graves' hyperthyroidism. Amplification from RNA transcripts yielded the TCR beta CDR3 regions. HTBI-primed first-round RT-PCR preceded second-round multiplex PCR. TCRdb ran MiXCR on the multiplex PCR reads and lists one entry per CDR3 protein. The data show a few hundred thousand distinct CDR3 sequences, with about 40% seen just once and approximately 4.1% held by the top ten. Sequences were obtained from peripheral blood or thyroid tissue (not recorded which). Source of these receptors: an adult man with Graves' hyperthyroidism.

This clonotype was counted at least ten times. This sequence joins TRBV20-1 and TRBJ1-5, with TRBD1 as a possible D gene (5 bases). Trimming cost V 1 base and J 6 bases, with 13 bases left between them. CDR1 DFQATT and CDR2 SNEGSKA come from the germline V gene (reference sequence). There are 14 residues in the CDR3. CDR3 in amino acids: CSARGGTATQPQHF. As DNA, the CDR3 is TGCAGTGCTAGAGGAGGGACGGCCACTCAGCCCCAGCATTTT.

This clonotype appeared many times. The chain couples TRBV2 to TRBJ2-7; D not certain. V was shortened by 4 bases and J by 7 bases, with 11 bases between the two germline ends. The CDR3 covers 12 residues. CDR1 is SNHLY, CDR2 FYNNEI, per germline. In nucleotides, the CDR3 is TGTGCCAGCAGTGTCCTTTTAGGGGAGCAGTACTTC. This sequence encodes CASSVLLGEQYF.

The gene calls are TRBV19 and TRBJ2-3; D is ambiguous. V lost 2 bases and J 6 bases, leaving 9 bases between the germline ends. Germline lookup yields CDR1 LNHDA and CDR2 SQIVND (reference sequence). The CDR3 spans 13 residues. CDR3 protein: CASSIRVEDTQYF. In nucleotides, the CDR3 is TGTGCCAGTAGTATAAGGGTAGAGGATACGCAGTATTTT.

About this clonotype: Being one base from a much bigger clone, this may be a read error. The chain recombines TRBV20-1 with TRBJ2-2; perhaps D is TRBD1 or TRBD2 (5 bases each). This CDR3 has 14 residues. Germline V lookup: CDR1 DFQATT, CDR2 SNEGSKA (reference sequence). CDR3 region: CSATSGKGAGELLF. CDR3 coding DNA: TGCAGTGCTACGTCGGGGAAAGGGGCCGGGGAGCTGCTTTTT.

This clonotype was observed many times. The chain joins TRBV7-2 to TRBJ1-4; D gene ambiguous. V shed 3 bases and J shed 5 bases, with 10 bases lying between them. Per germline, CDR1 SGHTA and CDR2 FQGNSA. The CDR3 is 14 amino acids. CDR3 nucleotide sequence: TGTGCCAGCAGCTTTGACCCCCGAAATGAAAAACTGTTTTTT. It specifies CASSFDPRNEKLFF.

As regards this clonotype: The CDR3 carries no conserved terminal phenylalanine or tryptophan, so it likely arises from a read error. This rearrangement joins TRBV29-1 to TRBJ2-7; no reliable D call. Germline V gene data show CDR1 as SQVTM and CDR2 as ANQGSEA. V was cut by 0 bases and J by 0 bases, with 9 bases left in between. The CDR3 runs to 14 residues. The CDR3: CSVEEGFSSYEQYL. The CDR3 coding sequence is TGCAGCGTTGAAGAGGGTTTTAGCTCCTACGAGCAGTACTTG.

The genes are TRBV5-1 and TRBJ1-4; D remains unclear. Between the trimmed V and J ends, which lost 0 bases and 0 bases, there was a span of 12 bases. Germline CDR1 is SGHRS and CDR2 is YFSETQ. The CDR3 has 17 amino acids. CDR3 in DNA: TGCGCCAGCAGCTTGGGTCCGGGAAGGGCAACTAATGAAAAACTGTTTTTT. It specifies CASSLGPGRATNEKLFF.

The chain has TRBV29-1 and TRBJ2-1; D ambiguous. Germline loops: CDR1 SQVTM, CDR2 ANQGSEA. This CDR3 is built from 11 residues. The ends were cut back, 4 bases at V and 6 bases at J, with 7 bases in the middle. The CDR3 nucleotides are TGCAGCGTTGTGCAGGTCAATGAGCAGTTCTTC. The encoded protein is CSVVQVNEQFF.

The V call is TRBV2, the J call TRBJ1-4, with a weak D call TRBD1 (6 bases). With 3 bases removed from V and 4 bases from J, the gap between germline ends came to 9 bases. The CDR3 loop spans 14 amino acids. Germline loops: CDR1 SNHLY, CDR2 FYNNEI. Written as DNA, the CDR3 is TGTGCCAGCAGTGATGGGGGCTTTAATGAAAAACTGTTTTTT. Its protein is CASSDGGFNEKLFF.

The sample holds many counts of this clonotype. This chain links TRBV5-1 with TRBJ1-1, with D possibly TRBD1 on 6 matching bases. Trimming left V 1 base short and J 0 bases short, with 10 bases between. The CDR3 loop spans 15 amino acids. Germline V gene data show CDR1 as SGHRS and CDR2 as YFSETQ. This CDR3 reads CASSLRQGMNTEAFF. The CDR3 DNA reads as TGCGCCAGCAGCTTGCGCCAGGGGATGAACACTGAAGCTTTCTTT. Full variable domain (remainder filled in from reference TRBV5-1 and TRBJ1-1): KAGVTQTPRYLIKTRGQQVTLSCSPISGHRSVSWYQQTPGQGLQFLFEYFSETQRNKGNFPGRFSGRQFSNSRSEMNVSTLELGDSALYLCASSLRQGMNTEAFFGQGTRLTVV.

The chain has TRBV10-3 and TRBJ2-1; 14 positions agree with TRBD2. The CDR3 runs to 18 residues. Germline V CDR1 and CDR2: ENHRY, SYGVKD. The V and J ends lost 4 bases and 8 bases, in that order; junction bases with no gene match: 13. Here the CDR3 DNA reads TGTGCCATCAGTGTGGTGACTAGCGGGAGGGCCATCGCAGATGAGCAGTTCTTC. Protein product: CAISVVTSGRAIADEQFF.

A word on this clonotype: This could be a read error, since a much larger clone is one nucleotide away. The V gene is TRBV7-9, the J gene TRBJ2-5, with 10 bases matching TRBD2. This CDR3 is 16 amino acids long. Germline-derived CDR1 and CDR2 are SEHNR and FQNEAQ (reference sequence). V was clipped by 8 bases and J by 0 bases; unmatched bases: 9. As DNA, the CDR3 is TGTGCCAGCGGCCCCCCCGGGACTAGCGACCAAGAGACCCAGTACTTC. Encoded protein: CASGPPGTSDQETQYF.

Ten or more counts support this clonotype. This chain links TRBV29-1 with TRBJ1-2, with 9 bases matching TRBD1. This CDR3 spans 14 amino acids. Germline CDR1 is SQVTM and CDR2 is ANQGSEA. V lost 3 bases, J lost 4 bases, and 6 bases stayed unmatched. Written as DNA, the CDR3 is TGCAGCGTTGATGCGGGGACAGGGTCCTATGGCTACACCTTC. As protein: CSVDAGTGSYGYTF.

A few counts support this clonotype. A single base separates this from a much larger clone, so it may be a read error. The chain employs TRBV2 and TRBJ2-5; D remains ambiguous. CDR1 and CDR2 (germline): SNHLY, FYNNEI. The CDR3 sequence is 13 residues long. CDR3 DNA: TGTGCCAGCAGGGAAGTGGCCCAAGAGACCCAGTACTTC. Protein sequence: CASREVAQETQYF.

This clonotype was counted at least ten times. The junction departs from germline at one end; a sequencing error may be responsible. This chain connects TRBV29-1 to TRBJ1-2; D possibly corresponds to TRBD1 (6 bases). The germline CDR1 and CDR2 sequences are SQVTM and ANQGSEA. The CDR3 loop spans 12 amino acids. The CDR3 protein is CSDEQGVYGYTF. For the CDR3, the DNA is TGCAGCGATGAACAGGGTGTCTATGGCTACACCTTC.

This clonotype was counted a few times. The chain uses TRBV7-2 and TRBJ1-4; maybe TRBD1 (6 bases). V lost 5 bases and J 5 bases, leaving 15 bases between the germline ends. Germline CDR1 reads SGHTA; CDR2 reads FQGNSA. CDR3 length: 15 amino acids. CDR3 nucleotide sequence: TGTGCCAGCAGCCAGGGGACGGGGACCAATGAAAAACTGTTTTTT. Its translation: CASSQGTGTNEKLFF. The full variable domain, with the rest looked up from reference TRBV7-2 and TRBJ1-4, is GAGVSQSPSNKVTEKGKDVELRCDPISGHTALYWYRQSLGQGLEFLIYFQGNSAPDKSGLPSDRFSAERTGGSVSTLTIQRTQQEDSAVYLCASSQGTGTNEKLFFGSGTQLSVL.

The V call is TRBV9, the J call TRBJ2-1, with 10 positions matching TRBD2. The CDR3 is made up of 15 amino acids. The V gene's germline CDR1 is SGDLS and CDR2 YYNGEE. V trimming: 0 bases; J trimming: 9 bases; junction bases outside the gene matches: 6. The CDR3 here is CASSVGLLAGREQFF. DNA for the CDR3: TGTGCCAGCAGCGTAGGGCTACTAGCGGGACGTGAGCAGTTCTTC.

This clonotype has more than one count but fewer than ten. The chain links TRBV6-1 to TRBJ1-6, with 7 nucleotides matching TRBD1. This CDR3 comprises 18 residues. CDR1 is MNHNS, CDR2 SASEGT, per germline. V trimming: 5 bases; J trimming: 0 bases; junction bases outside the gene matches: 10. Here the CDR3 reads CASSRPGQTSSYNSPLHF. The CDR3 DNA follows: TGTGCCAGCAGTCGACCGGGACAGACGAGCTCCTATAATTCACCCCTCCACTTT.

The sample holds many counts of this clonotype. V is TRBV2 and J is TRBJ2-2; TRBD1 might be the D (5 bases). Germline loops: CDR1 SNHLY, CDR2 FYNNEI. Trimming took 1 base from V and 0 from J, leaving 9 bases between them. The CDR3 sequence is 16 residues long. The CDR3 loop is CASSEVTAPNTGELFF. The CDR3 DNA is TGTGCCAGCAGTGAAGTGACAGCTCCGAACACCGGGGAGCTGTTTTTT. The full variable domain, in which reference TRBV2 and TRBJ2-2 provide the parts outside the CDR3, is EPEVTQTPSHQVTQMGQEVILRCVPISNHLYFYWYRQILGQKVEFLVSFYNNEISEKSEIFDDQFSVERPDGSNFTLKIRSTKLEDSAMYFCASSEVTAPNTGELFFGEGSRLTVL.